This passage covers 2 T cell receptor beta chains from one sample sequenced in a study of blood T cell repertoires in COVID-19. Measured with immunoSEQ multiplex PCR; TCRdb has only the in-frame clones, and not every one. The data show some 80,000 clones, around three quarters seen once. The source material was peripheral blood. These TCRs come from a woman older than 75 with active or convalescent COVID-19.

In its sample, this clone was seen a few times. The V and J genes are TRBV7-2 and TRBJ2-2, with 8 nucleotides matching TRBD2. The trim removed 2 bases at V and 2 bases at J, leaving 7 bases unmatched. This CDR3 is 17 amino acids long. CDR1 SGHTA and CDR2 FQGNSA come from the germline V gene. The CDR3 DNA sequence: TGTGCCAGCAGCTTAAACGGGGGGGCGATTAACACCGGGGAGCTGTTTTTT. Encoded protein: CASSLNGGAINTGELFF.

This clone has just a few counts. This chain links TRBV24-1 with TRBJ1-2, with D perhaps matching TRBD1 (6 bases). This CDR3 is built from 15 residues. Trimming took 9 bases from V and 5 from J, leaving 21 bases between them. Germline CDR1 is KGHDR and CDR2 is SFDVKD. The CDR3 reads CATLGQRDEGYGYTF. The CDR3 DNA sequence: TGTGCCACCTTAGGACAGCGCGACGAAGGGTATGGCTACACCTTC.